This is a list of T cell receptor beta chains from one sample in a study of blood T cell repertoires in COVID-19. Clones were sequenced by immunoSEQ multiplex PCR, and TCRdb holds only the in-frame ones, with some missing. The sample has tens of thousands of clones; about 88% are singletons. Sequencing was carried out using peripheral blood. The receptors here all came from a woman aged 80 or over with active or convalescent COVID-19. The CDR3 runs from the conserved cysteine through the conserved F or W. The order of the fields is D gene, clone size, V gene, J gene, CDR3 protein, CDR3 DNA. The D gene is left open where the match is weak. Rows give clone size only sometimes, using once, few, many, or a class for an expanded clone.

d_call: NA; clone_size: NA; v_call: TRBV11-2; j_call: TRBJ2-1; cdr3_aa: CASSSVTGYDEQFF; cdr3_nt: TGTGCCAGCAGCTCCGTAACAGGGTACGATGAGCAGTTCTTC
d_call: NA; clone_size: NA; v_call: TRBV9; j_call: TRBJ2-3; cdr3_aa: CASSYYRDSSTDTQYF; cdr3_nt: TGTGCCAGCAGCTATTACCGGGACTCAAGCACAGATACGCAGTATTTT
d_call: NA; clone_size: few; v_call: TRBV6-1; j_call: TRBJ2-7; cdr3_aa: CASSGSTTGAPYEQYF; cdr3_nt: TGTGCCAGCAGTGGAAGTACCACAGGAGCTCCCTACGAGCAGTACTTC
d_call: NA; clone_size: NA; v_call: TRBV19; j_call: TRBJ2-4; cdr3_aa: CASSPLAKNIQYF; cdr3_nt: TGTGCCAGTAGTCCCCTCGCCAAAAACATTCAGTACTTC
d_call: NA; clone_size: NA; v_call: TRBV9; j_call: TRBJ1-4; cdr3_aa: CASSVSVNEKLFF; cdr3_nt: TGTGCCAGCAGCGTCTCCGTCAATGAAAAACTGTTTTTT
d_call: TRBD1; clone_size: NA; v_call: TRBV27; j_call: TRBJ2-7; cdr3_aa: CASSLDRGGRGEQYF; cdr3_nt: TGTGCCAGCAGTTTGGACAGGGGGGGACGCGGCGAGCAGTACTTC
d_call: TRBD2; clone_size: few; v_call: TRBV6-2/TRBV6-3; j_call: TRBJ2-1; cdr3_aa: CASSYSRLAGGYEQFF; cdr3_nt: TGTGCCAGCAGTTACTCGCGACTAGCGGGGGGGTATGAGCAGTTCTTC
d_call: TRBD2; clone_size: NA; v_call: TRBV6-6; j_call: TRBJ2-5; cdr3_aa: CASGLAGRPAQETQYF; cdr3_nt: TGTGCCAGCGGACTAGCGGGCCGCCCCGCACAAGAGACCCAGTACTTC
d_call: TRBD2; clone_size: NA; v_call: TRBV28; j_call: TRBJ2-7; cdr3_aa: CASSLRQGGSEQYF; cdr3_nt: TGTGCCAGCAGTTTAAGGCAGGGAGGGAGCGAGCAGTACTTC
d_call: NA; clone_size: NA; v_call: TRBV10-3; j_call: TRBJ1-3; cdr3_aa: CAISSGNTIYF; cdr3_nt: TGTGCCATCAGCTCGGGAAACACCATATATTTT
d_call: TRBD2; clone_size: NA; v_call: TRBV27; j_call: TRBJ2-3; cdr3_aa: CASRLHWTSGAGDTQYF; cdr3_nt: TGTGCCAGCCGGTTACACTGGACTAGCGGGGCGGGAGATACGCAGTATTTT
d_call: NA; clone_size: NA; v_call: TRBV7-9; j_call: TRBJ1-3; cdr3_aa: CASSSGTASGNTIYF; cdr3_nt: TGTGCCAGCAGCTCTGGTACAGCCTCTGGAAACACCATATATTTT
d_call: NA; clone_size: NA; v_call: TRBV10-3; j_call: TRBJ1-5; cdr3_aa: CAIGWETGRQPQHF; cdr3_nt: TGTGCCATTGGGTGGGAGACGGGGAGGCAGCCCCAGCATTTT
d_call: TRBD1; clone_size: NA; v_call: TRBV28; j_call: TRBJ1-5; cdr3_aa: CASIPGQGALAQPQHF; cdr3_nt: TGTGCCTCAATTCCGGGACAGGGGGCCCTAGCTCAGCCCCAGCATTTT
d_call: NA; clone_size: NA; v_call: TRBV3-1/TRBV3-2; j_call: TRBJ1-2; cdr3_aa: CASSQAGGGYTF; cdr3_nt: TGTGCCAGCAGCCAAGCAGGAGGCGGCTACACCTTC
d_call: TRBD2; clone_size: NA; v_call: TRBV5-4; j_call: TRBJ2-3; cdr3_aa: CASSLSGGIPVTQYF; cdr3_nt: TGTGCCAGCAGCCTGAGCGGGGGGATACCAGTTACGCAGTATTTT
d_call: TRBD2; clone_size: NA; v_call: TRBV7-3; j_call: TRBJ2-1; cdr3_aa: CASSTRTSGAYNEQFF; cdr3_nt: TGTGCCAGCAGCACCAGGACTAGCGGGGCCTACAATGAGCAGTTCTTC
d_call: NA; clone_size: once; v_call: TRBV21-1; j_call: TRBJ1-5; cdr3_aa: CASSKGVGRAFGPQHF; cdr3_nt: TGTGCCAGCAGCAAAGGGGTCGGCAGGGCATTTGGGCCCCAGCATTTT
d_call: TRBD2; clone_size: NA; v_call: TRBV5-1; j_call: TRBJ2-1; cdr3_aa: CASSGSGGAGDEQFF; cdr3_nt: TGCGCCAGCAGCGGGAGCGGGGGGGCCGGAGATGAGCAGTTCTTC
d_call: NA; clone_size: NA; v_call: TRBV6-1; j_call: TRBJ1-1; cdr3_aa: CASSEAPSNTEAFF; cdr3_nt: TGTGCCAGCAGTGAAGCTCCGAGCAACACTGAAGCTTTCTTT
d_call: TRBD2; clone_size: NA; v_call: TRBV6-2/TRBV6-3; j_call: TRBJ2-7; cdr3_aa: CASSESGEVDEQYF; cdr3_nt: TGTGCCAGCAGTGAGAGCGGGGAAGTGGACGAGCAGTACTTC
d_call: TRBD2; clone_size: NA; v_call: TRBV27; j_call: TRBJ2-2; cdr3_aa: CASSPSGPGGGKGTGELFF; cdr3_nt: TGTGCCAGCAGTCCCTCGGGGCCTGGGGGGGGAAAGGGCACCGGGGAGCTGTTTTTT
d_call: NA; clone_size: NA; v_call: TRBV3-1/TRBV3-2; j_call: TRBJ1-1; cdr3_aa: CASSQIPSGTEAFF; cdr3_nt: TGTGCCAGCAGCCAAATCCCTTCGGGAACTGAAGCTTTCTTT
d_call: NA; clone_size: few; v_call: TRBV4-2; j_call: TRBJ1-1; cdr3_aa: CASSQEQMNTEAFF; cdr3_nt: TGTGCCAGCAGCCAAGAACAGATGAACACTGAAGCTTTCTTT
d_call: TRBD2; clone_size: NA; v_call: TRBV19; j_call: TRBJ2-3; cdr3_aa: CASSMFSGGEADTQYF; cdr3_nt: TGTGCCAGTAGTATGTTTAGCGGGGGGGAAGCAGATACGCAGTATTTT
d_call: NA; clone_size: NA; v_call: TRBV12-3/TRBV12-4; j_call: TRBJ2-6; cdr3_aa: CATQLANVLTF; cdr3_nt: TGTGCCACCCAACTCGCCAACGTCCTGACTTTC
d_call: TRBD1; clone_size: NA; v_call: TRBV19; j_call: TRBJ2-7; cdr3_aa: CASSGTGKYEQYF; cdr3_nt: TGTGCCAGTAGTGGGACAGGGAAATACGAGCAGTACTTC
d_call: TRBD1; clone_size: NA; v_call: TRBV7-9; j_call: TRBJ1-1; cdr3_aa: CASSQMGQVNTEAFF; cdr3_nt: TGTGCCAGCAGCCAAATGGGACAGGTAAACACTGAAGCTTTCTTT
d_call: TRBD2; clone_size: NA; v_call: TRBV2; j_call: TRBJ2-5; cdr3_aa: CASSVRLAGLTSGETQYF; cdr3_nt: TGTGCCAGCAGTGTAAGGCTAGCGGGACTCACCTCGGGGGAGACCCAGTACTTC
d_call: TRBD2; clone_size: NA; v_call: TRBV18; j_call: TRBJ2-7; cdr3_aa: CASSPGTSGEQYF; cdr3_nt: TGTGCCAGCTCACCAGGGACTAGCGGCGAGCAGTACTTC
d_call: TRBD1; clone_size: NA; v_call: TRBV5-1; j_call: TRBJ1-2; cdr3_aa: CASGGTGVYGYTF; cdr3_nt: TGCGCCAGCGGAGGGACAGGGGTTTATGGCTACACCTTC
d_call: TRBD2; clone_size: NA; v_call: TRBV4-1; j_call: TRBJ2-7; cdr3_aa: CASSFHPSGGAAYEQYF; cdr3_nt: TGCGCCAGCAGCTTCCACCCCAGCGGGGGGGCGGCCTACGAGCAGTACTTC
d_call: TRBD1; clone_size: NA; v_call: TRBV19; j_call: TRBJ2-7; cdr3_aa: CAMGAGGREQYF; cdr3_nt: TGTGCCATGGGGGCAGGGGGTCGGGAGCAGTACTTC
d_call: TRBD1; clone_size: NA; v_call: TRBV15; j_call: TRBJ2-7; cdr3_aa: CATSRQGTYEQYF; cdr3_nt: TGTGCCACCAGCCGACAGGGTACCTACGAGCAGTACTTC
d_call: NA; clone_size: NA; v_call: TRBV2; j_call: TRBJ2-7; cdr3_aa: CASRESYEQYF; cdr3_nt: TGTGCCAGCCGCGAGTCCTACGAGCAGTACTTC
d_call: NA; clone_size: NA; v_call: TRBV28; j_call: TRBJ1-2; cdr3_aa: CASSFADRHLGGYTF; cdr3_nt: TGTGCCAGCAGTTTCGCCGACAGACACCTCGGAGGCTACACCTTC
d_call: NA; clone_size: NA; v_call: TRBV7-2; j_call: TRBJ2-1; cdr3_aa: CASRLGHAAYNEQFF; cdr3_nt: TGTGCCAGCAGACTGGGACATGCGGCCTACAATGAGCAGTTCTTC
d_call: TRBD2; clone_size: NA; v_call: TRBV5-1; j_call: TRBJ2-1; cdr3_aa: CASSGAGGPRNEQFF; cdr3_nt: TGCGCCAGCAGCGGAGCGGGGGGGCCCCGCAATGAGCAGTTCTTC
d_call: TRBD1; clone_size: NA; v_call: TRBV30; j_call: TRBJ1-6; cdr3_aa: CAWSRTGGPLHF; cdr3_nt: TGTGCCTGGAGCCGGACAGGGGGGCCCCTCCACTTT
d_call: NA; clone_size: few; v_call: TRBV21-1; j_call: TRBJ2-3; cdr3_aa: CAITGVASTDTQYF; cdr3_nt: TGTGCCATAACAGGGGTGGCTAGCACAGATACGCAGTATTTT
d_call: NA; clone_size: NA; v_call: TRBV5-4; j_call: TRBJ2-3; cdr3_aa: CASSLSSADTQYF; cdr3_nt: TGTGCCAGCAGCTTGAGCAGCGCCGATACGCAGTATTTT
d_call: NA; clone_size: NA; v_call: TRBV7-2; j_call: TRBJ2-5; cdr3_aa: CASSLAGEWETQYF; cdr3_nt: TGTGCCAGCAGCTTAGCAGGGGAATGGGAGACCCAGTACTTC
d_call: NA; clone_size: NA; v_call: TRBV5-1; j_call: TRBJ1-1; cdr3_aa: CASSPMTVIEAFF; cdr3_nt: TGCGCCAGCAGCCCCATGACAGTTATTGAAGCTTTCTTT
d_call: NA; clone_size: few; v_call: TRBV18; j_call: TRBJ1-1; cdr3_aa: CASSPEPNTEAFF; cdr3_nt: TGTGCCAGCTCACCAGAGCCGAACACTGAAGCTTTCTTT
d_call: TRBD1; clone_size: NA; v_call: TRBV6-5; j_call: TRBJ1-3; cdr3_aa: CASSFSRGPGNTIYF; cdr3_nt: TGTGCCAGCAGTTTCTCCAGGGGGCCAGGAAACACCATATATTTT
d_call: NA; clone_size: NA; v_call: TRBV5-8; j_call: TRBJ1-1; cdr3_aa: CASSTREAEAFF; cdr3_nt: TGTGCCAGCAGCACCAGGGAGGCTGAAGCTTTCTTT
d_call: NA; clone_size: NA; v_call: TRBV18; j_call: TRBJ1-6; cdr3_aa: CASSPSRGGSSPLHF; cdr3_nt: TGTGCCAGCTCACCCAGTCGGGGGGGGAGTTCACCCCTCCACTTT
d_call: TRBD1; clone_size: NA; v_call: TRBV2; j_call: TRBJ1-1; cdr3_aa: CASGDRANTEAFF; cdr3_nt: TGTGCCAGCGGCGACAGGGCTAACACTGAAGCTTTCTTT
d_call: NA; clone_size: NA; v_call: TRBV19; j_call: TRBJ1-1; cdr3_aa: CASSISGAMNTEAFF; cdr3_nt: TGTGCCAGTAGTATATCAGGGGCGATGAACACTGAAGCTTTCTTT
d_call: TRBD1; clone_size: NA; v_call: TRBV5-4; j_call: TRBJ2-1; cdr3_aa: CASSLQGGIPYNEQFF; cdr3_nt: TGTGCCAGCAGCTTACAGGGGGGTATCCCCTACAATGAGCAGTTCTTC
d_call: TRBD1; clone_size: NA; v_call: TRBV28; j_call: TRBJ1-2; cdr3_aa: CASSSGRGRSGYTF; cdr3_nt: TGTGCCAGCAGTTCGGGTAGGGGGCGGAGTGGCTACACCTTC
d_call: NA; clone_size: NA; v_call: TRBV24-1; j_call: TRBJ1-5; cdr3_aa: CATSGWREYRRGFSNQPQHF; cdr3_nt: TGTGCCACCAGTGGTTGGAGGGAGTATCGACGGGGATTCAGCAATCAGCCCCAGCATTTT
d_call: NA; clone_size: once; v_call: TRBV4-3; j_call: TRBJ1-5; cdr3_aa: CASSQERQPLYSNQPQHF; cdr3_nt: TGCGCCAGCAGCCAAGAGAGACAGCCTCTCTATAGCAATCAGCCCCAGCATTTT
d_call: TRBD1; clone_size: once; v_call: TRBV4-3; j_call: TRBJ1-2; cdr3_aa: CASSPLTGGPNYGYTF; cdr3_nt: TGCGCCAGCAGCCCCTTGACAGGGGGCCCGAACTATGGCTACACCTTC
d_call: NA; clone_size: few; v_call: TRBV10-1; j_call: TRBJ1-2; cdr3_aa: CASKGEGDGYTF; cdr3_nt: TGCGCCAGCAAAGGGGAAGGGGATGGCTACACCTTC
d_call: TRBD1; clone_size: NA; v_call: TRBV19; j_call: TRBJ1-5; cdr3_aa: CASRGDSNQPQHF; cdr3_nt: TGTGCCAGTAGAGGGGACAGTAATCAGCCCCAGCATTTT
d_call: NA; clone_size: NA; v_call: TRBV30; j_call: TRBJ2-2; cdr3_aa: CAWSVFPGSTGELFF; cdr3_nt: TGTGCCTGGAGTGTATTTCCGGGGAGCACCGGGGAGCTGTTTTTT